This T cell receptor beta chain was identified in a study of blood T cells in healthy people across ages. With a J-beta primer mix and a sample-barcoded 5' primer, a second PCR ran roughly 6 to 11 cycles. TCRdb reprocessed the 5' RACE reads with MiXCR, giving one entry per CDR3 protein. The data contain over 1,500,000 distinct CDR3 sequences, 30% to 40% of them singletons. The TCR sequence derives from a human donor in good health. Input material: blood.

The CDR3 here is CAISEPTGGVGETQYF. The DNA for the CDR3 is TGTGCCATCAGTGAGCCGACTGGCGGGGTAGGGGAGACCCAGTACTTC. This chain joins TRBV10-3 and TRBJ2-5, with D possibly being TRBD2 (6 bases). V lost 2 bases and J 5 bases, leaving 18 bases between the germline ends. Germline CDR1 is ENHRY and CDR2 is SYGVKD. The CDR3 contains 16 residues.